This T cell receptor beta chain was identified during a study of blood T cell repertoires in COVID-19. Study-level background: In each case, the material was cDNA or gDNA derived from T cells, B-cell-depleted T cells, or PBMCs.

In the authors' workflow: Scientists estimated how many nucleated cells there were by amplifying reference gene primers. Measured with immunoSEQ multiplex PCR; TCRdb has only the in-frame clones, and not every one. That table is the source of V, J and clone size, and D and trimming were worked out from the DNA. The sample yields more than 95,000 clones, 86% seen once. Source material: peripheral blood. This clonotype was sampled from a woman aged 60-75 years in a cohort sampled during active or convalescent COVID-19.

CDR3 protein: CASSPLSNQPQHF. The CDR3 DNA reads as TGTGCCAGCAGCCCCCTCAGTAATCAGCCCCAGCATTTT. The V gene is TRBV7-9, the J gene TRBJ1-5, with D unresolved. The V end was cut by 5 bases, the J end by 4 bases, with 9 bases between. The CDR3 runs 13 residues. The germline gives CDR1 SEHNR, CDR2 FQNEAQ (reference sequence).